These 18 T cell receptor beta chains were all obtained from the same sample, sequenced in a study of T cell changes during pregnancy in multiple sclerosis. The method was immunoSEQ multiplex PCR; TCRdb's version includes in-frame clones alone and lacks a portion of them. The sample comprises more than 45,000 clones, about 90% of which are singletons, and approximately 0.64% rests with the top ten. Sample: CD4+ T cells from peripheral blood mononuclear cells, taken after pregnancy. These receptor sequences come from a female donor with multiple sclerosis, enrolled in a pregnancy study.

The rearrangement joins TRBV9 to TRBJ1-2; 7 nucleotides match TRBD1. CDR3 length equals 14 residues. Germline V CDR1 and CDR2: SGDLS, YYNGEE. The trim removed 4 bases at V and 4 bases at J, leaving 7 bases unmatched. The CDR3 is CASSSSGQVYGYTF. The CDR3 DNA follows: TGTGCCAGCAGCTCCTCCGGACAGGTCTATGGCTACACCTTC. Full variable domain (outside the CDR3, taken from reference TRBV9 and TRBJ1-2): DSGVTQTPKHLITATGQRVTLRCSPRSGDLSVYWYQQSLDQGLQFLIQYYNGEERAKGNILERFSAQQFPDLHSELNLSSLELGDSALYFCASSSSGQVYGYTFGSGTRLTVV.

The chain combines TRBV6-1 with TRBJ1-5, with TRBD1 matching over 10 bases. Germline CDR1 is MNHNS and CDR2 is SASEGT. Germline trimming cut 7 bases from V and 5 bases from J; bases unmatched to any gene: 5. This CDR3 is 14 amino acids long. CDR3 sequence (DNA): TGTGCCAGCATTTGGGACAGGGGAGATCAGCCCCAGCATTTT. Translation: CASIWDRGDQPQHF.

This rearrangement joins TRBV6-1 to TRBJ2-7; TRBD1 matches at 7 bases. The germline gives CDR1 MNHNS, CDR2 SASEGT. CDR3 length equals 14 residues. The V gene end was trimmed by 11 bases and the J gene end by 0 bases; junction bases not matched to a gene: 10. CDR3 sequence: CAVDGTARSYEQYF. Here the CDR3 DNA reads TGTGCCGTCGACGGGACAGCGCGCTCCTACGAGCAGTACTTC.

This clone was observed a handful of times. This chain links TRBV4-3 with TRBJ2-3; 14 positions match TRBD2. Trimming took 4 bases from V and 5 from J; bases not matched to a gene: 20. CDR1 and CDR2 from the germline V gene are LGHNA and YSLEER. The CDR3 totals 21 residues. The CDR3 sequence is CASSLNAGTSGGAPLGDTQYF. The DNA for the CDR3 is TGCGCCAGCAGCCTGAACGCCGGGACTAGCGGGGGCGCCCCCTTGGGAGATACGCAGTATTTT.

Sample share makes this clone medium-sized. CDR3 nucleotide sequence: TGTGCCAGCAGCCGCCGTGGGGGGACAGGGGATGAAAAACTGTTTTTT. As protein: CASSRRGGTGDEKLFF. The rearrangement links TRBV4-2 to TRBJ1-4; 10 bases agree with TRBD1. Losses at the gene ends were 4 bases for V and 6 bases for J; bases not matched to a gene: 8. The CDR3 runs 16 residues. Germline values: CDR1 LGHNA, CDR2 YNFKEQ.

The chain links TRBV6-5 to TRBJ1-6; 9 bases are shared with TRBD1. The CDR3 has 16 residues. J was trimmed by 7 bases and V by 0 bases; bases with no gene match: 4. The germline CDR1 and CDR2 sequences are MNHEY and SVGAGI. The CDR3 DNA reads TGTGCCAGCAGTTACTCGACAGGGGGTTTGAATTCACCCCTCCACTTT. Amino acids: CASSYSTGGLNSPLHF.

The rearrangement links TRBV7-8 to TRBJ2-5; 10 nucleotides agree with TRBD2. Germline assignment: CDR1 SGHVS and CDR2 FQNEAQ. V lost 1 base, J lost 5 bases, and 13 bases stayed unmatched. This CDR3 spans 18 amino acids. In DNA, the CDR3 is TGTGCCAGCAGCTTAGTTGTTCCTAGCGGGGGCCAAGGGGAGACCCAGTACTTC. Protein product: CASSLVVPSGGQGETQYF.

CDR3 protein: CASSLPVEEQFF. The DNA for the CDR3 is TGTGCCAGCAGTCTCCCGGTAGAAGAGCAGTTCTTC. The rearrangement links TRBV6-6 to TRBJ2-1; D uncertain. Germline assignment: CDR1 MNHNY and CDR2 SVGAGI (reference sequence). There are 12 residues in the CDR3. Deletions cut 5 bases from V and 10 bases from J, with 12 bases between.

This CDR3 is CASSETGAYGEKLFF. In DNA, the CDR3 is TGTGCCAGCAGCGAGACAGGGGCCTACGGTGAAAAACTGTTTTTT. The chain uses TRBV7-3 and TRBJ1-4, with 8 bases identical to TRBD1. Trimming removed 5 bases from V and 7 bases from J; junction bases left unmatched: 9. Germline V CDR1 and CDR2: SGHTA, FQGTGA. This CDR3 spans 15 amino acids.

The J gene is TRBJ2-7, the V gene TRBV6-5; D is uncertain. The length of the CDR3 is 15 residues. The V gene lost 0 bases and the J gene lost 0 bases, with 9 bases spanning the gap. Germline V gene data show CDR1 as MNHEY and CDR2 as SVGAGI. The CDR3 DNA reads TGTGCCAGCAGTTACTCACCGTCGAGCTCCTACGAGCAGTACTTC. Translated: CASSYSPSSSYEQYF.

The chain uses TRBV5-6 and TRBJ1-2; a possible D gene is TRBD1 (5 bases). The V end was cut by 7 bases, the J end by 8 bases, with 15 bases between. CDR1 and CDR2 (germline): SGHDT, YYEEEE. The CDR3 has 12 amino acids. The DNA for the CDR3 is TGTGCCAGCCAAACACAGGCGGGGGGCTACACCTTC. Amino acids: CASQTQAGGYTF.

The chain couples TRBV4-2 to TRBJ1-1; D uncertain. This CDR3 comprises 13 residues. Trimming pared 0 bases from V and 7 bases from J, leaving 9 bases between. In germline, CDR1 is LGHNA, CDR2 YNFKEQ. CDR3: CASSQEIGLEAFF. For the CDR3, the DNA is TGTGCCAGCAGCCAAGAAATAGGACTTGAAGCTTTCTTT.

The chain recombines TRBV6-5 with TRBJ1-2; D unclear. Trimming removed 4 bases from V and 4 bases from J, with 7 bases in between. The CDR3 totals 12 residues. The germline CDR1 and CDR2 sequences are MNHEY and SVGAGI. The CDR3 DNA is TGTGCCAGCAGTTCCGGGATCTATGGCTACACCTTC. Residues: CASSSGIYGYTF.

V usage is TRBV7-2 and J usage is TRBJ1-3; TRBD1 matches at 9 bases. CDR1 is SGHTA and CDR2 is FQGNSA in the germline V gene. Trimming removed 4 bases from V and 3 bases from J; junction bases left unmatched: 4. The CDR3 sequence is 15 residues long. The CDR3 spells CASSSTGGGGNTIYF. The CDR3 bases are TGTGCCAGCAGCTCCACAGGGGGCGGTGGAAACACCATATATTTT.

The chain recombines TRBV7-9 with TRBJ1-3; no clear D gene. Looked up from germline, CDR1 is SEHNR and CDR2 is FQNEAQ (reference sequence). Between the trimmed V and J ends, which lost 4 bases and 7 bases, there was a span of 8 bases. CDR3 length: 12 residues. The CDR3 nucleotides are TGTGCCAGCAGCTCCCCCCCGAACACCATATATTTT. Protein product: CASSSPPNTIYF.

This chain uses TRBV19 with TRBJ2-5, with TRBD2 matching over 11 bases. Germline values: CDR1 LNHDA, CDR2 SQIVND (reference sequence). After removal of 4 bases from V and 5 bases from J, the junction contained 9 bases not matched to a gene. This CDR3 is 16 amino acids long. The DNA for the CDR3 is TGTGCCAGTAGTACGCCTCGACTAGCGGGGAGGGAGACCCAGTACTTC. Its protein is CASSTPRLAGRETQYF.

DNA of the CDR3: TGCGCCAGCAGCGTACCCGGGGGACTAGCGGGCTTGGGGAATGAGCAGTTCTTC. Protein product: CASSVPGGLAGLGNEQFF. The rearrangement joins TRBV4-1 to TRBJ2-1; 12 bases align to TRBD2. The germline V gene has CDR1 MGHRA and CDR2 YSYEKL. This CDR3 region has 18 residues. The ends lost 5 bases at V and 7 bases at J; junction bases unmatched: 15.

The chain employs TRBV18 and TRBJ2-3, with 10 bases lining up with TRBD2. The germline V gene has CDR1 KGHSH and CDR2 LQKENI. CDR3 length equals 18 residues. The V gene end was trimmed by 2 bases and the J gene end by 0 bases; junction bases not matched to a gene: 8. The CDR3 DNA reads as TGTGCCAGCTCACCATCTCCTAGCGGGGGCCTTAGCACAGATACGCAGTATTTT. The encoded protein is CASSPSPSGGLSTDTQYF.